The entry below gives a single TCR beta chain sequence along with its context. These data are taken from a study of shared T cell receptors in the human thymus. Libraries were prepared by immunoSEQ multiplex PCR; TCRdb keeps only in-frame clonotypes and omits some of them. The table records 650,000 to 950,000 clones, 70% to 90% of them present only once. These data are also associated with another study on human thymus T cells. From that second work: Donors were healthy Finnish babies undergoing corrective operations for congenital heart defects. It was from resections taken during corrective heart surgery that the thymus tissue came. There appeared to be biased usage of V and J genes in thymic and blood repertoires. Related research has reported that thymic repertoires overlap highly among unrelated individuals.

This receptor was taken from a girl under three years old with a congenital heart defect. Material for sequencing was thymocytes.

The CDR3 bases are TGTGCCAGCAGCTTAGCGTCAGGGATTTATGGCTACACCTTC. This gives the protein CASSLASGIYGYTF. The chain has TRBV7-8 and TRBJ1-2; possibly TRBD1 for D (5 bases). The CDR3 runs to 14 residues. Per the germline V gene, CDR1 is SGHVS and CDR2 is FQNEAQ. Trimming removed 0 bases from V and 5 bases from J, with 10 bases in between.